Detailed here is one TCR beta chain. The data are from a study of blood T cell repertoires in COVID-19. Study at large: Spain, Italy and the United States supplied samples that represented acute and convalescent COVID-19.

The protocol was immunoSEQ multiplex PCR, while the TCRdb copy is restricted to in-frame clones and leaves out a portion. The data contain more than 300,000 clones, approximately 90% of them seen just once; the ten biggest clones take up more than 0.95%. Sequenced: PBMCs or T cells enriched from blood (not recorded which). The clonotype comes from a woman between 18 and 29 years old who had recovered from COVID-19.

The CDR3: CSAARTSGGHNEQFF. The CDR3 DNA reads as TGCAGCGCAGCTAGGACTAGCGGGGGGCATAATGAGCAGTTCTTC. J is TRBJ2-1 and V is TRBV29-1, with 14 positions matching TRBD2. V shed 7 bases and J 7 bases; nucleotides not matched to a gene: 9. Germline-derived CDR1 and CDR2 are SQVTM and ANQGSEA. The CDR3 totals 15 residues.